The subject of this entry is one T cell receptor beta chain. Its antigen is unidentified. With 60 Vbeta and 13 Jbeta primers, the PCR was carried out. Assay used: immunoSEQ multiplex PCR; TCRdb lists only in-frame clones, some missing. Seen here are about 200,000 clones, 65% to 85% observed once, and the top ten hold approximately 2.8%. The germline gives CDR1 SNHLY, CDR2 FYNNEI. The junction had 6 bases not matched to a gene; V was cut back by 6 bases and J by 6 bases. The length of the CDR3 is 15 residues. The source of the sample is a study of cytomegalovirus exposure and HLA in healthy donors. Study-wide points: A classifier reportedly called cytomegalovirus status with high sensitivity and specificity. In a later analysis, compared with equally common non-associated chains, HLA-associated beta chains were more expanded. One later analysis reportedly identified an Asian-associated ancestry cluster that showed fewer N-insertions than the roughly 700-donor mean. Accurate prediction of most subjects' HLA-A and HLA-B alleles from TCR beta sequences was reported.

This chain uses TRBV2 with TRBJ2-2, with 11 bases lining up with TRBD2. The clonotype was recovered from a man aged 25-45 years in good health and CMV-seronegative. Sequencing input: PBMCs. The CDR3 DNA reads TGTGCCAGCAGACCACTTAGCGGGGGGGCCGGGGAGCTGTTTTTT. Its protein is CASRPLSGGAGELFF.